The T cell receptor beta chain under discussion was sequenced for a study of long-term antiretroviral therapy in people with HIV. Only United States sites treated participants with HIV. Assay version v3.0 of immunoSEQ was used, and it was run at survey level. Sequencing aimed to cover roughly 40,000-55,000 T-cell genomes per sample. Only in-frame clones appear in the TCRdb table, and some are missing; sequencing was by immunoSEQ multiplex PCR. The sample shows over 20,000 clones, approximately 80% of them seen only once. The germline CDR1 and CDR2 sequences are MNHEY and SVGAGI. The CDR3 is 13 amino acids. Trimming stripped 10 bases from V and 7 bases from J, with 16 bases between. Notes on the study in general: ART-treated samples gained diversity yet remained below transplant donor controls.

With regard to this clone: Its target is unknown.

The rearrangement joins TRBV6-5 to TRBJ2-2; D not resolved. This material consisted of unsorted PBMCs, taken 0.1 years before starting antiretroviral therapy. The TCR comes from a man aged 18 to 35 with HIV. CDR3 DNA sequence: TGTGCCACTGCAACGTTCTTGGGCGGGGAGCTGTTTTTT. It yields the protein CATATFLGGELFF.